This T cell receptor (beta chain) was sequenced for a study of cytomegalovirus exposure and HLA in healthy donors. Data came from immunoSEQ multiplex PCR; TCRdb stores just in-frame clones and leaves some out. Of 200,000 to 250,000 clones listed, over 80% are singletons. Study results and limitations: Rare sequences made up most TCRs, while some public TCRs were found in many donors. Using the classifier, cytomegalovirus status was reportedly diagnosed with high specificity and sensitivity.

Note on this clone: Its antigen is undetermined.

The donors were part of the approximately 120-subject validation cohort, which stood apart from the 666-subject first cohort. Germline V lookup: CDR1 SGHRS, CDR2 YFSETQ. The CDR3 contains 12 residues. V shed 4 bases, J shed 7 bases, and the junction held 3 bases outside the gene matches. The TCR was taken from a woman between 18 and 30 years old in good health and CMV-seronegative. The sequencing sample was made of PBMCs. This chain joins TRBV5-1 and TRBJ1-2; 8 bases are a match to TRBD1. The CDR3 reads CASSRTGTGYTF. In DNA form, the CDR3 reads TGCGCCAGCAGCCGGACAGGGACTGGCTACACCTTC.